This T cell receptor beta chain was identified in a study of human T cells and chemical hapten exposure. Germline loops: CDR1 LGHNA, CDR2 YSLEER. This CDR3 is built from 14 residues. With 4 bases clipped from V and 4 bases from J, the junction kept 2 bases outside the gene matches. Time point given: patch test 3, about 24 weeks after DPC sensitization. Treatment described: therapeutic diphenylcyclopropenone sensitization with weekly scalp DPC. Unfractionated whole blood was the source from which total RNA was extracted. Patients had alopecia, were aged 18 to 70, and were not pregnant. Using its own MiXCR run on the RACE reads, TCRdb lists one record per CDR3 protein. The sample carries tens of thousands of distinct CDR3 sequences, roughly 13% recorded once.

This sequence originates from a woman aged 40 to 50 with alopecia areata. Some clones in this sample may be carry-over from other donors' samples. The sample consisted of whole blood, taken in connection with sensitization to the hapten diphenylcyclopropenone (DPC). The chain is built from TRBV4-3 and TRBJ2-3; TRBD2 matches at 10 bases. This chain's CDR3 is CASSPGTSADTQYF. The DNA for the CDR3 is TGCGCCAGCAGCCCCGGGACTAGCGCAGATACGCAGTATTTT.